The source of this T cell receptor (beta chain) is a study of graft-versus-host responses after intestinal transplantation. Overall study results and limits: Early post-transplant HvG declines tracked with peak circulating GvH clone levels. In recipient marrow, GvH clones were found, and some appeared first in ileum or blood. The presence of high graft-versus-host to host-versus-graft clonal ratios in allografts characterized patients with graft-donor T cell macrochimerism.

Investigators plated around 200,000 CFSE-labeled responder cells together with around 200,000 irradiated stimulator cells labeled with violet dye. Data came from immunoSEQ multiplex PCR; TCRdb stores just in-frame clones and leaves some out. The sample holds 23,000 or so clones; about a third are singletons and the top ten take 7.5% to 10%. The V gene's germline CDR1 is SEHNR and CDR2 FQNEAQ (reference sequence). With V trimmed by 5 bases and J by 6 bases, 8 bases remained unmatched. The CDR3 is 15 amino acids. The chain is built from TRBV7-9 and TRBJ1-5, with 9 nucleotides matching TRBD1. The sequence was obtained from a human patient who received an intestinal transplant. The input for sequencing was alloreactive CD8+ T cells from a mixed lymphocyte reaction culture, taken before intestinal transplant. Subset denoted: CFSE-low proliferating T cells sorted from approximately 6-day pre-transplant mixed lymphocyte reaction (GvH or HvG direction). CDR3 sequence reads: CASSRGQGWTQPQHF. The DNA for the CDR3 is TGTGCCAGCAGCCGAGGACAGGGGTGGACTCAGCCCCAGCATTTT.